The sequence of this T cell receptor (beta chain) was determined in a study of cytomegalovirus exposure and HLA in healthy donors (dated by TCRdb to about 2017). About the study as a whole: According to an earlier analysis of 587 of the donors, about 170 million T cells yielded roughly 110 million unique TCR beta sequences and 276 Gb of sequence data. About 320 gigabases of sequencing data and 70 million to 100 million unique TCR sequences were included in an early release covering around 650 HLA-typed donors. Among the roughly 390 genotyped donors, around 81% belonged to the genetic ancestry cluster associated with self-reported Caucasian donors. The study aimed to test whether cataloging public T cell receptors could reveal signatures of past pathogen exposure. Using immunosequencing, the study profiled T cell repertoires from 640 or so subjects and related those repertoires to cytomegalovirus serostatus. Besides the first cohort of roughly 660 subjects, a separate validation cohort made up of 90 to 150 different subjects was used. To predict cytomegalovirus infection status, the study brought together high-throughput TCR immunosequencing, statistical association of individual TCRs with disease status, and machine learning. A later analysis re-examined previously published TCR beta repertoires from roughly 650 donors and added high-resolution HLA genotyping to investigate patterns of TCR occurrence. The later analysis used no new phenotypic data to find candidate immune exposures, relying instead on TCR beta sequences and their occurrence across donors. To decide whether each TCR beta V gene segment behaved as functional or pseudogenic, an earlier analysis of some 600 of the donors relied on high-throughput TCR beta sequencing. Donor age, sex, ethnicity and CMV serostatus were compiled together with the repertoire data. Genome-wide SNP genotypes for about 65% of the roughly 670 donors were used in a later genetic analysis, which treated that subset as a discovery cohort. Every discovery cohort repertoire had been produced on one sequencing platform. Class I and class II HLA loci were covered by the typing at four-digit resolution. The number of donors typed differed by locus, with roughly 620-630 for A, B, C, DRB1 and DQB1, roughly 520 for DQA1, over 600 for DPA1, and roughly 450 for DPB1. Roughly five DR-DQ haplotypes were handled as single units for association and clustering, since linkage in the cohort was strong. Among some 410 genotyped donors of the cohort, an average of about 240,000 unique TCR beta nucleotide sequences was sequenced per donor, of which roughly 18% were non-productive. Findings and caveats that apply to the study as a whole: An association between a missense DCLRE1C variant and V-gene and J-gene trimming of TCR beta chains was found in a later genetic analysis and replicated in an independent cohort. According to a later analysis, most CMV-associated TCR beta chains appeared to be HLA-restricted, and the HLA associations seemed to be driven largely by CMV exposure. In a later analysis, HLA-associated TCR beta chains showed more clonal expansion and lower generation probabilities than non-associated chains that were equally common. When HLA alleles, especially DR and DQ, strongly co-occurred, TCR associations were difficult to assign to individual alleles. The only immune exposure information available for the cohort was CMV serostatus. Sequencing depth was assumed to be roughly uniform across donors in the presence/absence analyses, though that assumption may not hold. In vitro tests confirmed that a few of the cytomegalovirus-associated TCR beta chains recognize cytomegalovirus antigens. A later genetic analysis reported fewer N-insertions in productive TCRs among donors in an Asian-associated ancestry cluster than the roughly 700-donor mean. The 87-base-pair reads could not distinguish some IMGT-functional V segments, including TRBV6-2 and TRBV6-3, so those segments were excluded. Across donors, most TCR sequences were observed very rarely, whereas some public TCRs were present in many individuals. Because some donors lacked HLA typing at each locus, the association tests relied only on the typed subset. A total of roughly 160 TCR beta chains were listed by the study as associated with cytomegalovirus. Correlated functional status among segregating V segments might reflect linkage disequilibrium, but an unknown experimental factor could not be ruled out. A later analysis reported that several top co-occurrence clusters appeared linked to parvovirus B19, influenza, CMV and Epstein-Barr virus. It was suggested by the authors that the approach could potentially be generalized to other disease states and immunological phenotypes. The earlier analysis of fewer than 750 of the donors excluded 15 to 20 rarely observed V segments, including chromosome 9 orphons, because counts were too low. A further reported finding was that TCR beta sequences accurately predicted the HLA-A and HLA-B alleles for most subjects in the first cohort. A cluster of highly shared sequence variants was judged likely to represent a technical artifact of the sequencing pipeline. Specific HLA alleles were associated with 15,000 to 20,000 TCR beta sequences at a false discovery rate of 0.05 in a later analysis. A later analysis found that TCR association rates varied across HLA loci, with DRB1 alleles showing the most associated TCRs and HLA-C alleles the fewest. The classifier was reported to diagnose cytomegalovirus status with high specificity and sensitivity in both the original cohort and the validation cohort. In this cohort, only TCR beta chains were sequenced, and detectable features were limited by the absence of alpha or paired-chain data. In an earlier analysis of a few hundred of the donors, most TCR beta V segments were observed in productive rearrangements about 87% or about 30% of the time, broadly matching IMGT annotations.

Library creation used the immunoSEQ multiplex PCR assay. The multiplex PCR relied on a mix of 60 forward primers for TCR Vbeta segments and 13 reverse primers for TCR Jbeta segments. The CDR3 region of rearranged TCR beta genes was amplified from genomic DNA with a multiplex PCR assay. On the Illumina HiSeq System, the amplified TCR beta libraries were sequenced as 87-base-pair reads. Per the original workflow: In a later analysis, tens of millions of unique TCR beta chains were counted across the approximately 670 repertoires, and roughly 10 million of these chains were shared by at least two donors. Raw reads were error-corrected and collapsed into unique sequences by a nearest-neighbor algorithm in which closely related sequences were merged to remove PCR and sequencing errors. CDR3 sequences were aligned to IMGT reference sequences to assign V, D and J gene segments. For a sequence to be retained, a match of at least six nucleotides to both a V gene segment and a J gene segment was required. A rearrangement counted as productive if the CDR3 had no stop codons and remained in frame with V and J, and every other rearrangement counted as non-productive. Following IMGT convention, CDR3 was defined as the stretch from the second conserved V-encoded cysteine up to the conserved J-encoded phenylalanine. The earlier analysis of 587 of the donors excluded any sequence lacking an unambiguous match to a single V gene segment. In an earlier analysis of several hundred of the donors, V segments were called functional above 56.7% productive rearrangements and were called segregating when the between-donor standard deviation exceeded 5%. A statistical classification framework was built to diagnose cytomegalovirus status from the catalog of TCR beta chain sequences. V and J gene assignment, in a later analysis, came from comparing TCR nucleotide sequences with IMGT/GENE-DB human TR gene sequences. A later analysis assigned CDR3 sequences and most-parsimonious VDJ recombination scenarios with the TCRdist pipeline. In a later analysis, each TCR beta chain was defined by its CDR3 amino acid sequence together with its V-gene family, and reads without a unique V-gene family were excluded. In a later analysis, around 600 highly shared, low-generation-probability nucleotide sequences were removed to address suspected cross-contamination and a sequencing artifact. A later analysis calculated a clonal expansion index for each public chain from normalized within-repertoire ranks of inferred template counts. In a later analysis, generation probabilities were computed with a VDJ recombination model fitted to out-of-frame rearrangements, and the resulting probabilities were checked against IGoR. In a later analysis, TCR-TCR, TCR-HLA and TCR-CMV co-occurrence was scored with hypergeometric tests, and a repertoire-size bias correction was applied to TCR pairs. False discovery rates were estimated in a later analysis by permuting HLA or CMV assignments 20 times. In a later analysis, co-occurring TCRs were grouped using DBSCAN, with TCRdist sequence similarity added in when clustering inside HLA-allele-positive subsets. Repertoires with fewer than 30,000 or more than 120,000 public chains were left out of co-occurrence clustering, as were five repertoires with anomalous nucleotide sharing. TCRdb limited this immuneACCESS table to in-frame rearrangements with V and J called. A share of clones is missing; checked studies link under half to unresolved V genes, and the rest is unexplained. D and trimming were read from the DNA, whereas the V and J calls and clone size are those reported in that table. The sample records 140,000 to 150,000 clones, about 85% of which are singletons. Less than 2.5% of the sample rests with the top ten.

A remark on this clone: Its antigen is unknown. Per-base qualities were not stored, and no clone one base away is much larger.

Including the terminal cysteine and phenylalanine, the CDR3 comprises 19 residues. Just the 57-base CDR3 DNA is kept, in frame starting at base 1. Based on the germline V gene, the CDR1 and CDR2 sequences are SGHVS and FNYEAQ. The V and J ends are trimmed by 5 bases and 2 bases, leaving 28 bases between them. The cohort consisted of hundreds of healthy bone marrow donors. All cohort members were sampled while nominally healthy, although unrecorded immune exposures were likely present. The donor was CMV seronegative and was included in the group of about 400 seronegative cohort members. A peripheral blood sample was provided by each donor, and peripheral blood mononuclear cells were used for TCR beta sequencing. The Qiagen DNeasy Blood Extraction Kit was used to extract genomic DNA from the blood cell samples.

The chain couples TRBV7-6 to TRBJ2-7; the D region possibly corresponds to TRBD2 (6 bases align). Sequences were obtained from PBMCs. The receptor's source is a boy between 2 and 10 years old in good health and CMV-seronegative. The nucleotides read TGTGCCAGCAGCCGATTTGATTATAGCGGAGGAATCTTAACCTACGAGCAGTACTTC. This sequence encodes CASSRFDYSGGILTYEQYF.